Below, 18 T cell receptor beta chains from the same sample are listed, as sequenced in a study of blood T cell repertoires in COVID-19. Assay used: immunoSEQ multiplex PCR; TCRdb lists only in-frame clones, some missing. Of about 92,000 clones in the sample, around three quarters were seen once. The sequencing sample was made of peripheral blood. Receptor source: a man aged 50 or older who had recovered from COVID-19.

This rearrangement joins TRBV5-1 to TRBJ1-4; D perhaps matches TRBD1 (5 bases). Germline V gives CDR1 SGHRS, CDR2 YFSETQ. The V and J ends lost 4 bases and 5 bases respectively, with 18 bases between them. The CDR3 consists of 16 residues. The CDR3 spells CASSETMGRGNEKLFF. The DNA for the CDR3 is TGCGCCAGCAGCGAAACGATGGGACGGGGGAATGAAAAACTGTTTTTT. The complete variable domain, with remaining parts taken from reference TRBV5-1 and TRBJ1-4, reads KAGVTQTPRYLIKTRGQQVTLSCSPISGHRSVSWYQQTPGQGLQFLFEYFSETQRNKGNFPGRFSGRQFSNSRSEMNVSTLELGDSALYLCASSETMGRGNEKLFFGSGTQLSVL.

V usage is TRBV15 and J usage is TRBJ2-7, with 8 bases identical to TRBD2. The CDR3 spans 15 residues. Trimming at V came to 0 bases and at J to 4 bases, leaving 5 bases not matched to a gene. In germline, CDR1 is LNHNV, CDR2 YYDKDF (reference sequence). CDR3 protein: CATSREGPGGYEQYF. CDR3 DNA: TGTGCCACCAGCAGAGAGGGGCCGGGAGGGTACGAGCAGTACTTC.

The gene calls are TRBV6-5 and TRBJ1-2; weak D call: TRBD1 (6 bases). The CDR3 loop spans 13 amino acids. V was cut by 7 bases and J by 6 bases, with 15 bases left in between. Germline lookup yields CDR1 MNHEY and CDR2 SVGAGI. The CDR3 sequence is CASTNTGMDGYTF. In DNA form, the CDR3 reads TGTGCCAGCACCAATACAGGGATGGATGGCTACACCTTC.

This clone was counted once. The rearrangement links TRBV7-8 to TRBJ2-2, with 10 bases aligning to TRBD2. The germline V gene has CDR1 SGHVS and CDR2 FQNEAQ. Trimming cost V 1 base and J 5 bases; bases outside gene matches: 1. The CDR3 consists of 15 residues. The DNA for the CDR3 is TGTGCCAGCAGCTTAGAGACTAGCGGGACCGGGGAGCTGTTTTTT. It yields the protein CASSLETSGTGELFF. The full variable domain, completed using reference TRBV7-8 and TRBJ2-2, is GAGVSQSPRYKVAKRGQDVALRCDPISGHVSLFWYQQALGQGPEFLTYFQNEAQLDKSGLPSDRFFAERPEGSVSTLKIQRTQQEDSAVYLCASSLETSGTGELFFGEGSRLTVL.

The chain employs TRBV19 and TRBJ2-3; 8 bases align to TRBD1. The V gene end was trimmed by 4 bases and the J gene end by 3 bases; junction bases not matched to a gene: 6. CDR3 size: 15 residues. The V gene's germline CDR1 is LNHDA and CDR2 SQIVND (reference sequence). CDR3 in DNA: TGTGCCAGTAGTAAGCGGACAGGGCTAACAGATACGCAGTATTTT. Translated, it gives CASSKRTGLTDTQYF.

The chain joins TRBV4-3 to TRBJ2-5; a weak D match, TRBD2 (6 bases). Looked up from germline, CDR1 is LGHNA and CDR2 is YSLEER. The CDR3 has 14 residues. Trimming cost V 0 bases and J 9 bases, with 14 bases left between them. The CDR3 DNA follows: TGCGCCAGCAGCCAAGATCGGGGACTGGGGGCCCAGTACTTC. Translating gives CASSQDRGLGAQYF.

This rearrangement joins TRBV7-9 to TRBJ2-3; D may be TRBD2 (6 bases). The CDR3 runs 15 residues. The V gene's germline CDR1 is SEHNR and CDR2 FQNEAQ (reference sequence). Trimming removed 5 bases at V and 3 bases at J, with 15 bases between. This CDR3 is CASSNTGLSTDTQYF. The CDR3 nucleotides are TGTGCCAGCAGCAATACGGGACTGAGTACAGATACGCAGTATTTT.

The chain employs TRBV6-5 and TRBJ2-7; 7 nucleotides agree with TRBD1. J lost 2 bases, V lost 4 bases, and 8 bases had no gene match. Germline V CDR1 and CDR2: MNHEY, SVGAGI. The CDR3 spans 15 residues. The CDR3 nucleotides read TGTGCCAGCAGTTCTCTAGGGACAGCCGCCTACGAGCAGTACTTC. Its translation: CASSSLGTAAYEQYF.

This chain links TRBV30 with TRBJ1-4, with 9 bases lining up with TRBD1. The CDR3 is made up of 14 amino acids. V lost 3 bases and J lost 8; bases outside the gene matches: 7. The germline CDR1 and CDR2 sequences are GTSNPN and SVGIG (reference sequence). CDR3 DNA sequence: TGTGCCTGGAGGAAGGACAGGGGTCGGGAAAAACTGTTTTTT. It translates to CAWRKDRGREKLFF. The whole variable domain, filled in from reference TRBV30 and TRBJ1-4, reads SQTIHQWPATLVQPVGSPLSLECTVEGTSNPNLYWYRQAAGRGLQLLFYSVGIGQISSEVPQNLSASRPQDRQFILSSKKLLLSDSGFYLCAWRKDRGREKLFFGSGTQLSVL.

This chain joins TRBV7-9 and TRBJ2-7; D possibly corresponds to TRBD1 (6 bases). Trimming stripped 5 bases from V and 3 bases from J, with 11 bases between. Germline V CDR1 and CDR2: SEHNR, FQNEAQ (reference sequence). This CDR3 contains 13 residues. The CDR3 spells CASSLTGNYEQYF. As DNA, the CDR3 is TGTGCCAGCAGCCTGACAGGTAACTACGAGCAGTACTTC. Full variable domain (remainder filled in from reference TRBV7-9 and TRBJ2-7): DTGVSQNPRHKITKRGQNVTFRCDPISEHNRLYWYRQTLGQGPEFLTYFQNEAQLEKSRLLSDRFSAERPKGSFSTLEIQRTEQGDSAMYLCASSLTGNYEQYFGPGTRLTVT.

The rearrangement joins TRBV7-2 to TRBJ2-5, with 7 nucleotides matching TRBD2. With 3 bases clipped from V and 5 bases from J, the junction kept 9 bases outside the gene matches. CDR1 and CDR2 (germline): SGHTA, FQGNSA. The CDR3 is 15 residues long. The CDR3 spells CASSLGGNRGETQYF. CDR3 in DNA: TGTGCCAGCAGCTTGGGGGGGAACAGAGGGGAGACCCAGTACTTC.

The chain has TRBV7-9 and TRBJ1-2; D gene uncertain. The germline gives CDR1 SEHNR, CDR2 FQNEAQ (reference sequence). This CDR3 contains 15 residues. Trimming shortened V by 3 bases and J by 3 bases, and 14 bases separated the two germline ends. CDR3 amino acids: CASSFRGNSYYGYTF. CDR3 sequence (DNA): TGTGCCAGCAGCTTTCGGGGTAATTCGTACTATGGCTACACCTTC.

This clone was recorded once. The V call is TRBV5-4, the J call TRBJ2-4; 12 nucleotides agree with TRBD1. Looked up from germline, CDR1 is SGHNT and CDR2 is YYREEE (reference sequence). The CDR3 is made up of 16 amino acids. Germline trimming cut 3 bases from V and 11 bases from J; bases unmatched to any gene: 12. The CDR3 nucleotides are TGTGCCAGCAGCTCAGGCCGGGACAGGGGGCTAGGGCTTCAGTACTTC. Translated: CASSSGRDRGLGLQYF.

CDR3 loop: CASRSSGAPEQYF. For the CDR3, the DNA is TGTGCCAGCAGGAGTAGCGGGGCCCCCGAGCAGTACTTC. The V and J genes are TRBV7-2 and TRBJ2-7; TRBD2 matches at 8 bases. V gave up 6 bases and J gave up 6 bases; unmatched junction bases: 7. Germline loops: CDR1 SGHTA, CDR2 FQGNSA. This CDR3 is built from 13 residues.

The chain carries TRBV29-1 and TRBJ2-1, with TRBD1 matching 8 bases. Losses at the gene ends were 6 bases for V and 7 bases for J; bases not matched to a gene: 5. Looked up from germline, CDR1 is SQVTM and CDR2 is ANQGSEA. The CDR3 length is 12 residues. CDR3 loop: CSVDRVLNEQFF. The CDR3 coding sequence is TGCAGCGTGGACAGGGTCCTGAATGAGCAGTTCTTC.

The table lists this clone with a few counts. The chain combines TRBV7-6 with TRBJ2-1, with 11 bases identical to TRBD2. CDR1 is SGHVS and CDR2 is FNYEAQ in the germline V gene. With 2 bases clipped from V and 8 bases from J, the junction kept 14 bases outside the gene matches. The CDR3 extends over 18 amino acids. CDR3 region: CASSLLGRLAGGKHEQFF. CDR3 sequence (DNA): TGTGCCAGCAGCTTATTAGGCAGGCTAGCGGGAGGAAAGCATGAGCAGTTCTTC.

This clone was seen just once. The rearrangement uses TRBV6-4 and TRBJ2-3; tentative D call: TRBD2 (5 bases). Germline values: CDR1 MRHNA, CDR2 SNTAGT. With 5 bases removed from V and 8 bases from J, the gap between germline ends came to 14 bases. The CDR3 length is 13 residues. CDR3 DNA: TGTGCCAGCAGTCCCGAGGTCGAGGGTACGCAGTATTTT. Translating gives CASSPEVEGTQYF.

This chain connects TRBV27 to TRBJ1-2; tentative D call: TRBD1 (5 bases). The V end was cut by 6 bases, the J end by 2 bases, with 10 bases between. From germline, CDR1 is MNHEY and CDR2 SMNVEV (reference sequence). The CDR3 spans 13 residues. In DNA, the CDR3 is TGTGCCAGCAGGATACAGGTAAACTATGGCTACACCTTC. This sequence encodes CASRIQVNYGYTF.